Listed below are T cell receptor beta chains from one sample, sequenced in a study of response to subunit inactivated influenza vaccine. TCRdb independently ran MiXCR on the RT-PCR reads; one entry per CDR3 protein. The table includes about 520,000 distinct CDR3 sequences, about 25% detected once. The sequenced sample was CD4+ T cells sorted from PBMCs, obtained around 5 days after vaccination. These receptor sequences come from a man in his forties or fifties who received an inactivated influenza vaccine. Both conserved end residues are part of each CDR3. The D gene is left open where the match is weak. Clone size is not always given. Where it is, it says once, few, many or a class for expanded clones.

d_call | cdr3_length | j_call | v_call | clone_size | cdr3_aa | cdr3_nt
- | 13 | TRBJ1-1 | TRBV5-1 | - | CASRTGGGTEAFF | TGCGCCAGCAGGACCGGGGGGGGCACTGAAGCTTTCTTT
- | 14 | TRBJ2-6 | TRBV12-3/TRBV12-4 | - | CASEASSGANVLTF | TGTGCCTCGGAGGCGAGCTCTGGGGCCAACGTCCTGACTTTC
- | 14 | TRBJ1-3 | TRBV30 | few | CAWSVTSSGNTIYF | TGTGCCTGGAGTGTCACCTCCTCTGGAAACACCATATATTTT
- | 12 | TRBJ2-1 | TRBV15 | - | CATSRDWGQGFF | TGTGCCACCAGCAGAGATTGGGGTCAGGGGTTCTTC
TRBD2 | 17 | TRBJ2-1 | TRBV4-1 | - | CASSGSSGFSSYNEQFF | TGCGCCAGCAGTGGGTCTAGCGGGTTTAGCTCCTACAATGAGCAGTTCTTC
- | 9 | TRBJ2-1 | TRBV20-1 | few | CSANNEQFF | TGCAGTGCAAACAATGAGCAGTTCTTC
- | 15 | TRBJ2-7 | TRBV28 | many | CASRLLRDNSYEQYF | TGTGCCAGCAGACTACTCCGGGACAACTCCTACGAGCAGTACTTC
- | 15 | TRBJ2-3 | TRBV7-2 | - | CASSFLSYSTDTQYF | TGTGCCAGCAGCTTTCTGTCTTACAGCACAGATACGCAGTATTTT
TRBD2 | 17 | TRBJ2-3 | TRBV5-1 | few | CASSGGSGGSSTDTQYF | TGCGCCAGCAGCGGGGGGTCCGGCGGGAGTAGCACAGATACGCAGTATTTT
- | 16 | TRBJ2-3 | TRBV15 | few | CATSRGQGQSTDTQYF | TGTGCCACCAGCAGAGGACAAGGTCAAAGCACAGATACGCAGTATTTT